This T cell receptor (beta chain) was obtained from a study of human T cells and chemical hapten exposure. Background on the study: Minor pooled library volume differences mainly drove per-sample TCR yield variation.

This clonotype was seen at least ten times. CDR3 length: 16 residues. V was cut by 3 bases and J by 1 base, with 15 bases left in between. Germline V gives CDR1 KGHSH, CDR2 LQKENI. Whole blood, unfractionated, served as the material for total RNA extraction. For the library, individual cDNA molecules each received unique molecular identifiers. Original processing notes: Per sample, the median was roughly 96,000 TCRs, with values from approximately 25,000 to 650,000. One entry per CDR3 protein, called by TCRdb with MiXCR from the 5' RACE reads. These V and J calls rely on TCRdb rather than the paper's analysis. The repertoire holds 110,000 to 150,000 distinct CDR3 sequences, with 4.1% as singletons.

The chain is built from TRBV18 and TRBJ2-5, with TRBD2 as a possible D gene (6 bases). The receptor's source is a female donor in good health. Here the CDR3 reads CASSPQRRGGQETQYF. In DNA, the CDR3 is TGTGCCAGCTCACCTCAGCGGCGGGGCGGCCAAGAGACCCAGTACTTC. The full variable domain, its missing parts supplied by reference TRBV18 and TRBJ2-5, is NAGVMQNPRHLVRRRGQEARLRCSPMKGHSHVYWYRQLPEEGLKFMVYLQKENIIDESGMPKERFSAEFPKEGPSILRIQQVVRGDSAAYFCASSPQRRGGQETQYFGPGTRLLVL.